One sample yielded the 27 T cell receptor beta chains listed below, sequenced in a study of preoperative IRX-2 immunotherapy in early breast cancer (dated by TCRdb to the late 2010s). The receptor library was made with the immunoSEQ multiplex PCR assay. The source is immuneACCESS, and TCRdb retained only in-frame sequences with V and J called. Part of the clones is not carried over; for the studies checked, unresolved V genes explain less than half of this, and the remainder is unexplained. This sample lists tens of thousands of clones; roughly 80% were detected once. The top ten hold around 2.7% of the sample. The sample's treatment or condition, from its label and the paper: preoperative locoregional IRX-2 cytokine immunotherapy. The sample in question was lymph node tissue, obtained from a patient treated with IRX-2 immunotherapy. These TCRs come from a human donor with breast cancer.

This clone was picked up a small number of times. The CDR3, as DNA: TGTGCCAGCAGCCTCCGGGGCTCCGGGAGGGGCGGCTACACCTTC. Its protein product is CASSLRGSGRGGYTF. The chain recombines TRBV14 with TRBJ1-2, with D possibly TRBD1 on 5 matching bases. Trimming removed 4 bases at V and 8 bases at J, with 20 bases between. CDR3 length: 15 residues. Germline assignment: CDR1 SGHDN and CDR2 FVKESK.

J is TRBJ2-1 and V is TRBV19; TRBD2 aligns across 8 bases. CDR1 LNHDA and CDR2 SQIVND come from the germline V gene (reference sequence). V lost 4 bases and J lost 10; bases outside the gene matches: 9. The CDR3 is 14 amino acids. The CDR3 DNA follows: TGTGCCAGTAGTACGCCGGGACTAGGTGGCGAGCAGTTCTTC. Amino acids: CASSTPGLGGEQFF.

This clone has only one observation. The genes are TRBV27 and TRBJ2-1; D might be TRBD2 (7 bases). Germline V gives CDR1 MNHEY, CDR2 SMNVEV (reference sequence). V was shortened by 7 bases and J by 4 bases, with 14 bases between the two germline ends. This CDR3 is 14 amino acids long. CDR3: CASTPRGGYNEQFF. The CDR3 coding sequence is TGTGCCAGCACCCCGAGGGGGGGATACAATGAGCAGTTCTTC.

This clone has only one observation. The chain combines TRBV6-8 with TRBJ2-1, with 15 bases that match TRBD2. The CDR3 covers 14 residues. The germline CDR1 and CDR2 sequences are MNHGY and SAAAGT. CDR3 region: CTTGTSGGNNEQFF. CDR3 DNA: TGTACCACCGGGACTAGCGGGGGGAACAATGAGCAGTTCTTC.

Within the sample, this clone is medium-sized. V usage is TRBV18 and J usage is TRBJ1-2; D is unresolved. Germline loops: CDR1 KGHSH, CDR2 LQKENI. The ends were cut back, 3 bases at V and 6 bases at J, with 11 bases in the middle. The CDR3 consists of 13 residues. The CDR3 region is CASSPSGFHGYTF. For the CDR3, the DNA is TGTGCCAGCTCACCTTCAGGATTTCATGGCTACACCTTC.

The V call is TRBV22-1, the J call TRBJ2-1. TRBV22-1 is termed a pseudogene. The CDR3 length is 12 residues. CDR3: CASSLSWGEQFF. The CDR3 DNA sequence: TGTGCCAGCAGTTTATCCTGGGGTGAGCAGTTCTTC.

This rearrangement joins TRBV14 to TRBJ1-1; D not resolved. Germline CDR1 reads SGHDN; CDR2 reads FVKESK. The V gene lost 4 bases and the J gene lost 4 bases, with 7 bases spanning the gap. CDR3 size: 12 residues. The CDR3 region is CASSLPFTEAFF. Written as DNA, the CDR3 is TGTGCCAGCAGCCTGCCTTTCACTGAAGCTTTCTTT.

The rearrangement joins TRBV6-1 to TRBJ2-7, with D uncertain. Trimming cost V 0 bases and J 4 bases, with 19 bases left between them. The CDR3 totals 17 residues. The germline CDR1 and CDR2 sequences are MNHNS and SASEGT. CDR3 sequence reads: CASSEAFHIPLRYEQYF. CDR3 bases: TGTGCCAGCAGTGAAGCGTTTCACATCCCTTTGCGTTACGAGCAGTACTTC.

This chain connects TRBV6-8 to TRBJ2-7, with a possible D match to TRBD1 (6 bases). CDR3 length: 13 residues. Germline V gene data show CDR1 as MNHGY and CDR2 as SAAAGT. With 6 bases removed from V and 8 bases from J, the gap between germline ends came to 17 bases. CDR3 coding DNA: TGTGCCAGCAGCGCCCAAACAGGGTTGAAGCAGTACTTC. Translating gives CASSAQTGLKQYF.

The chain employs TRBV5-1 and TRBJ1-5, with 10 bases lining up with TRBD1. The germline CDR1 and CDR2 sequences are SGHRS and YFSETQ. The length of the CDR3 is 15 residues. J lost 7 bases, V lost 4 bases, and 8 bases had no gene match. The chain's CDR3 is CASSSGTGVGQPQHF. The CDR3 region has the DNA TGCGCCAGCAGCAGCGGGACAGGGGTAGGACAGCCCCAGCATTTT. The complete variable domain, with remaining parts taken from reference TRBV5-1 and TRBJ1-5, reads KAGVTQTPRYLIKTRGQQVTLSCSPISGHRSVSWYQQTPGQGLQFLFEYFSETQRNKGNFPGRFSGRQFSNSRSEMNVSTLELGDSALYLCASSSGTGVGQPQHFGDGTRLSIL.

This clone has just a few counts. The genes are TRBV19 and TRBJ1-4; TRBD1 is a possible D gene (5 bases). Trimming left V 7 bases short and J 7 bases short, with 19 bases between. Germline values: CDR1 LNHDA, CDR2 SQIVND (reference sequence). The CDR3 extends over 15 amino acids. The CDR3 nucleotides are TGTGCCAGTAAGCCCCGGGCTTCAAGGGGTGAAAAACTGTTTTTT. The encoded protein is CASKPRASRGEKLFF.

The genes are TRBV10-3 and TRBJ1-5, with D tentatively TRBD1 (5 bases). Between the trimmed V and J ends, which lost 2 bases and 3 bases, there was a span of 14 bases. CDR1 ENHRY and CDR2 SYGVKD come from the germline V gene. CDR3 length: 16 residues. Here the CDR3 reads CAISERGLNLNQPQHF. The CDR3, as DNA: TGTGCCATCAGTGAGAGGGGTCTGAACCTCAATCAGCCCCAGCATTTT.

V gene TRBV6-7 combines with J gene TRBJ2-3; the match to TRBD2 covers 9 bases. TRBV6-7 is an open reading frame, and its role is uncertain. The CDR3 sequence is 16 residues long. Losses at the gene ends were 5 bases for V and 2 bases for J; bases not matched to a gene: 8. The CDR3 DNA follows: TGTGCCAGCAGTATTTCCGGGACTAGCCTCACAGATACGCAGTATTTT. It yields the protein CASSISGTSLTDTQYF.

The rearrangement links TRBV28 to TRBJ1-2; no reliable D call. Trimming removed 5 bases at V and 5 bases at J, with 9 bases between. CDR1 and CDR2 from the germline V gene are MDHEN and SYDVKM. This CDR3 contains 12 residues. Here the CDR3 DNA reads TGTGCCAGCAGTCAAGAGAGGTATGGCTACACCTTC. As protein: CASSQERYGYTF.

This chain links TRBV29-1 with TRBJ2-7; 10 positions match TRBD1. Trimming at V came to 0 bases and at J to 2 bases, leaving 4 bases not matched to a gene. The germline gives CDR1 SQVTM, CDR2 ANQGSEA. The CDR3 loop spans 15 amino acids. The CDR3 coding sequence is TGCAGCGTTGAAGACTGGACAGGGGGGCCCTACGAGCAGTACTTC. It yields the protein CSVEDWTGGPYEQYF.

The chain is built from TRBV15 and TRBJ1-2, with D possibly being TRBD1 (6 bases). Germline CDR1 reads LNHNV; CDR2 reads YYDKDF (reference sequence). V gave up 3 bases and J gave up 2 bases, with 13 bases separating them. The CDR3 extends over 15 amino acids. DNA of the CDR3: TGTGCCACCAGCAGGACAGGTAACGAAAACTATGGCTACACCTTC. This codes for CATSRTGNENYGYTF. Together with reference TRBV15 and TRBJ1-2, the CDR3 gives the full variable domain: DAMVIQNPRYQVTQFGKPVTLSCSQTLNHNVMYWYQQKSSQAPKLLFHYYDKDFNNEADTPDNFQSRRPNTSFCFLDIRSPGLGDTAMYLCATSRTGNENYGYTFGSGTRLTVV.

The chain links TRBV4-1 to TRBJ2-1; D is uncertain. Trimming cost V 0 bases and J 5 bases, with 17 bases left between them. CDR3 length equals 17 residues. Per germline, CDR1 MGHRA and CDR2 YSYEKL. CDR3 sequence: CASSQDESTAWDNEQFF. The CDR3 DNA follows: TGCGCCAGCAGCCAAGATGAGTCCACCGCCTGGGACAATGAGCAGTTCTTC.

The chain has TRBV19 and TRBJ2-2, with 10 positions matching TRBD2. The J segment lost 0 bases and the V segment lost 2 bases, leaving 0 bases of the junction unmatched. The CDR3 has 16 residues. CDR1 and CDR2 from the germline V gene are LNHDA and SQIVND (reference sequence). The CDR3 nucleotides are TGTGCCAGTAGTATACTAGCGGGGGCGAACACCGGGGAGCTGTTTTTT. Protein product: CASSILAGANTGELFF.

This clone has just a few counts. The chain uses TRBV19 and TRBJ1-1; no reliable D call. Germline V gene data show CDR1 as LNHDA and CDR2 as SQIVND (reference sequence). CDR3 size: 13 residues. V was clipped by 1 base and J by 5 bases, with 8 bases between them. The CDR3, as DNA: TGTGCCAGTAGTATAGGGGTAAGGACTGAAGCTTTCTTT. It encodes CASSIGVRTEAFF.

The chain links TRBV19 to TRBJ2-3; 7 bases line up with TRBD2. V shed 5 bases and J 5 bases; nucleotides not matched to a gene: 13. Germline assignment: CDR1 LNHDA and CDR2 SQIVND (reference sequence). The CDR3 has 16 residues. The CDR3 region is CASSPLAGRLVDTQYF. The CDR3 nucleotides are TGTGCCAGTAGTCCCCTTGCCGGGAGGCTGGTAGATACGCAGTATTTT.

Here the CDR3 DNA reads TGTGCCAGTAGAGGACAGATAAGACCCTATGGCTACACCTTC. It translates to CASRGQIRPYGYTF. The V gene is TRBV19, the J gene TRBJ1-2; TRBD1 is a possible D gene (6 bases). The CDR3 spans 14 residues. V dropped 6 bases and J dropped 4 bases, with 15 bases sitting between them. Germline V lookup: CDR1 LNHDA, CDR2 SQIVND (reference sequence).

This clone came up a few times. This sequence joins TRBV19 and TRBJ2-2, with TRBD1 identical over 11 bases. V trimming: 3 bases; J trimming: 4 bases; junction bases outside the gene matches: 4. The CDR3 is made up of 16 amino acids. CDR1 is LNHDA and CDR2 is SQIVND in the germline V gene (reference sequence). The CDR3 DNA reads as TGTGCCAGTAGTATGGACAGGGGGCTTAGCACCGGGGAGCTGTTTTTT. The encoded protein is CASSMDRGLSTGELFF.

The CDR3 is CASTSYTYNEQFF. The CDR3 bases are TGTGCCAGCACGAGCTATACCTACAATGAGCAGTTCTTC. The chain recombines TRBV28 with TRBJ2-1; D not resolved. V lost 7 bases and J lost 2, with 9 bases in between. Germline loops: CDR1 MDHEN, CDR2 SYDVKM. The CDR3 totals 13 residues.

As for this clone: A junction boundary mismatches the germline segment, possibly from a read error. V and J are TRBV4-1 and TRBJ2-2; 9 bases agree with TRBD2. Germline-derived CDR1 and CDR2 are MGHRA and YSYEKL. The CDR3 runs 15 residues. The CDR3, as DNA: TGCGCCAGCACCCAACCGGGACTAGCTTCCGGGGAGCTGTTTTTT. Protein: CASTQPGLASGELFF.

This clone came up a few times. This chain uses TRBV30 with TRBJ1-1; unclear D gene. Trimming pared 2 bases from V and 1 base from J, leaving 8 bases between. Germline-derived CDR1 and CDR2 are GTSNPN and SVGIG (reference sequence). The CDR3 consists of 13 residues. CDR3 nucleotide sequence: TGTGCCTGGAGTCACAGTGCGAACACTGAAGCTTTCTTT. Residues: CAWSHSANTEAFF.

A note on this clone: Mismatch with germline at one junction end may stem from a read error. In nucleotides, the CDR3 is TGTGCCATCAGTCCAGGGGGCCAAGAGACCCAGTACTTC. As protein: CAISPGGQETQYF. This sequence joins TRBV6-8 and TRBJ2-5; 7 bases fit TRBD1. The CDR3 runs to 13 residues. Germline values: CDR1 MNHGY, CDR2 SAAAGT.

The chain has TRBV19 and TRBJ2-7, with 7 bases identical to TRBD1. The germline V gene encodes CDR1 LNHDA and CDR2 SQIVND (reference sequence). This CDR3 region has 14 residues. The ends lost 3 bases at V and 2 bases at J; junction bases unmatched: 4. The CDR3 region is CASSIRDSTYEQYF. Here the CDR3 DNA reads TGTGCCAGTAGTATCCGGGACAGTACCTACGAGCAGTACTTC.